The 5 T cell receptor beta chains presented below share a single source sample, sequenced in a study of OX40 agonist ivuxolimab in advanced cancers. TCRdb's table, derived via immunoSEQ multiplex PCR, lists solely in-frame clones and lacks some. The profile shows some 86,000 clones, approximately 86% of them singletons. The material was CD4+ or CD8+ T cells sorted from blood, obtained in a trial of the OX40 agonist ivuxolimab. These receptors all stem from an adult with an advanced solid tumor such as melanoma, head and neck, liver or kidney cancer.

The V gene is TRBV9, the J gene TRBJ2-7; D is perhaps TRBD1 or TRBD2 (5 bases each). CDR3 length: 15 amino acids. Looked up from germline, CDR1 is SGDLS and CDR2 is YYNGEE. V was clipped by 0 bases and J by 0 bases, with 10 bases between them. This CDR3 reads CASSVGGESSYEQYF. DNA of the CDR3: TGTGCCAGCAGCGTAGGAGGGGAGAGCTCCTACGAGCAGTACTTC.

The chain has TRBV7-2 and TRBJ2-1; TRBD2 aligns across 10 bases. CDR1 SGHTA and CDR2 FQGNSA come from the germline V gene. Trimming removed 4 bases from V and 9 bases from J; junction bases left unmatched: 12. The length of the CDR3 is 16 residues. CDR3 bases: TGTGCCAGCAGCTACCTAGCGGGAGCAGTTTCTAGTGAGCAGTTCTTC. This codes for CASSYLAGAVSSEQFF.

The V call is TRBV19, the J call TRBJ2-4; 9 bases line up with TRBD2. The CDR3 covers 15 residues. Per the germline V gene, CDR1 is LNHDA and CDR2 is SQIVND (reference sequence). The trim removed 1 base at V and 8 bases at J, leaving 6 bases unmatched. DNA of the CDR3: TGTGCCAGTAGTATAGTATTGCGGGAGGGTTACATTCAGTACTTC. Translated: CASSIVLREGYIQYF.

This clone was seen once. Other DNA sequences within the sample encode an identical CDR3. The chain joins TRBV5-6 to TRBJ2-7, with 7 positions matching TRBD1. Germline loops: CDR1 SGHDT, CDR2 YYEEEE. The CDR3 spans 14 residues. V was clipped by 1 base and J by 6 bases; unmatched bases: 7. DNA of the CDR3: TGTGCCAGCAGCTTGATAGGGGGCCCTTTCGAGCAGTACTTC. It translates to CASSLIGGPFEQYF.

The V and J genes are TRBV6-5 and TRBJ2-1; 9 bases match TRBD1. The CDR3 runs 11 residues. The trim removed 6 bases at V and 14 bases at J, leaving 5 bases unmatched. The V gene's germline CDR1 is MNHEY and CDR2 SVGAGI. CDR3 coding DNA: TGTGCCAGCAGGACCCGGGACAGGGAGTTCTTC. The encoded protein is CASRTRDREFF.